What follows are 11 T cell receptor beta chains derived from one specimen sequenced in a study of T cell repertoires in cytomegalovirus infection. Their antigens remain unidentified. TCRdb analysed the reads with MiXCR anew, one entry per CDR3 protein. Among hundreds of thousands of distinct CDR3 sequences listed, roughly 30% were seen once. Sequenced here: cultured CD8+ T cells from PBMCs, sampled from culture after CMV antigen stimulation. Every receptor here comes from a human donor in good health (CMV status not recorded). Some clones in this sample may be carry-over from other donors' samples.

The gene calls are TRBV7-6 and TRBJ1-1; a possible D gene is TRBD1 (5 bases). The CDR3 contains 15 residues. Germline V gene sequence: CDR1 SGHVS, CDR2 FNYEAQ. V was shortened by 5 bases and J by 1 base, with 14 bases between the two germline ends. The CDR3 coding sequence is TGTGCCAGCAGCCCTCCAGGGTTTGGGAACACTGAAGCTTTCTTT. Translating it yields CASSPPGFGNTEAFF.

In the case of this clonotype: Compared with germline, one end of the junction differs, possibly owing to a read error. The chain has TRBV2 and TRBJ1-4, with D hard to call. Per the germline V gene, CDR1 is SNHLY and CDR2 is FYNNEI. The CDR3 loop spans 14 amino acids. Written as DNA, the CDR3 is TGTGCCAGCAGTGAAGCTAACGGCTCTGAGCGTCCTGTTTTT. Encoded protein: CASSEANGSERPVF.

The chain has TRBV28 and TRBJ2-1; D could derive from TRBD1 or TRBD2 (5 bases each). This CDR3 contains 15 residues. The germline V and J ends were trimmed by 5 bases and 5 bases, with 16 bases remaining between them. Per the germline V gene, CDR1 is MDHEN and CDR2 is SYDVKM. The CDR3 loop reads CASSLTGLGNNEQFF. Written as DNA, the CDR3 is TGTGCCAGCAGTCTTACGGGGCTTGGCAACAATGAGCAGTTCTTC.

This clonotype has just a few counts. V is TRBV6-5 and J is TRBJ2-1, with TRBD2 as a possible D gene (6 bases). Germline assignment: CDR1 MNHEY and CDR2 SVGAGI. V dropped 6 bases and J dropped 9 bases, with 21 bases sitting between them. There are 15 residues in the CDR3. CDR3 sequence reads: CASSPYGGVGFEQFF. The CDR3 region has the DNA TGTGCCAGCAGCCCGTACGGAGGGGTGGGCTTTGAGCAGTTCTTC.

In its sample, this clonotype was seen a few times. The gene calls are TRBV27 and TRBJ2-5, with 7 positions matching TRBD1. V lost 5 bases and J lost 9; bases outside the gene matches: 9. This CDR3 has 13 amino acids. Per germline, CDR1 MNHEY and CDR2 SMNVEV (reference sequence). The chain's CDR3 is CASSGDSTFAQYF. The CDR3 bases are TGTGCCAGCAGTGGGGACAGTACATTTGCCCAGTACTTC.

This clonotype was seen many times. The V gene is TRBV15, the J gene TRBJ1-6, with 7 bases matching TRBD1. The V and J ends lost 6 bases and 10 bases, in that order; junction bases with no gene match: 6. Germline CDR1 is LNHNV and CDR2 is YYDKDF (reference sequence). This CDR3 has 13 residues. The CDR3 region has the DNA TGTGCCACCAGAATAGGGGGCGGATCACCCCTCCACTTT. It translates to CATRIGGGSPLHF.

This rearrangement joins TRBV27 to TRBJ2-1; 15 positions agree with TRBD2. CDR3 length: 18 amino acids. The junction had 9 bases not matched to a gene; V was cut back by 5 bases and J by 4 bases. Germline CDR1 MNHEY, CDR2 SMNVEV (reference sequence). In DNA form, the CDR3 reads TGTGCCAGCAGTCAGTGGGGGGGACTAGCGGGGGGATACAATGAGCAGTTCTTC. Encoded protein: CASSQWGGLAGGYNEQFF.

The chain employs TRBV6-6 and TRBJ2-5, with D maybe TRBD1 (5 bases). Germline V gene lookup returns CDR1 MNHNY and CDR2 SVGAGI (reference sequence). CDR3 length: 14 residues. Trimming took off 2 bases at V and 5 bases at J, with 12 bases between the two ends. The CDR3 DNA is TGTGCCAGCAGTTACGGGGCCAGTGTGGAGACCCAGTACTTC. Protein: CASSYGASVETQYF.

The chain is built from TRBV24-1 and TRBJ2-3; TRBD2 is a possible D gene (5 bases). CDR3 length: 13 amino acids. Germline loops: CDR1 KGHDR, CDR2 SFDVKD. The V end lost 3 bases, the J end lost 4 bases, and 7 bases lay between the germline ends. CDR3 region: CATSDPDSDTQYF. CDR3 bases: TGTGCCACCAGTGATCCGGACTCAGATACGCAGTATTTT.

The rearrangement uses TRBV5-1 and TRBJ1-1; D possibly corresponds to TRBD1 (5 bases). Germline V lookup: CDR1 SGHRS, CDR2 YFSETQ. Trimming took off 1 base at V and 0 bases at J, with 10 bases between the two ends. The CDR3 is made up of 15 amino acids. DNA of the CDR3: TGCGCCAGCAGCTTGCGGGGCCCCCTGAACACTGAAGCTTTCTTT. Residues: CASSLRGPLNTEAFF.

The gene calls are TRBV6-5 and TRBJ1-3; D is possibly TRBD1 (5 bases). Germline CDR1 is MNHEY and CDR2 is SVGAGI. This CDR3 is 13 amino acids long. V lost 2 bases, J lost 4 bases, and 6 bases lay in between. The CDR3 nucleotides are TGTGCCAGCAGTTACGGGGGGGGAAACACCATATATTTT. This codes for CASSYGGGNTIYF.